This TCR beta chain came from a study of preoperative IRX-2 immunotherapy in early breast cancer. The sample's treatment: preoperative locoregional IRX-2 cytokine immunotherapy. Preoperative locoregional IRX-2 cytokine immunotherapy was tested in the phase Ib source study. The data were produced by immunoSEQ multiplex PCR, yet TCRdb's version contains in-frame clones alone and is incomplete. The sample contains 90,000 to 100,000 clones, 80% to 90% of which appear only once. CDR3 size: 16 residues. Germline CDR1 SGHDN, CDR2 FVKESK. The germline V and J ends were trimmed by 6 bases and 2 bases, with 19 bases remaining between them.

Here the sequenced sample was tumor tissue, taken after IRX-2 immunotherapy. The chain has TRBV14 and TRBJ1-1; D ambiguous. This TCR was sampled from a human donor with breast cancer. The CDR3 region has the DNA TGTGCCAGCAGTCTCCCCCCCCGTTTGGGCAACACTGAAGCTTTCTTT. As protein: CASSLPPRLGNTEAFF.